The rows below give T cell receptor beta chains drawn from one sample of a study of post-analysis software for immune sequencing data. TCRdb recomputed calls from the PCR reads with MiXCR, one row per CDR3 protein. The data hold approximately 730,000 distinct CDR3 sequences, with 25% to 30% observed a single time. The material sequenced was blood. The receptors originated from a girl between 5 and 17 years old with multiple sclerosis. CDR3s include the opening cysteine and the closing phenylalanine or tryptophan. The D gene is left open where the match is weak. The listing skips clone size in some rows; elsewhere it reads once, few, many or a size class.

CASSFSAGLEQYF	TGTGCCAGCAGCTTTTCAGCAGGTCTGGAGCAGTACTTC	NA	TRBJ2-7	NA	TRBV5-5
CASSLGQGVTGELFF	TGTGCCAGCAGCTTAGGACAGGGGGTCACCGGGGAGCTGTTTTTT	NA	TRBJ2-2	TRBD1	TRBV7-2
CGVEGNGRYEQYF	TGCGGCGTTGAAGGCAACGGGCGCTACGAGCAGTACTTC	NA	TRBJ2-7	NA	TRBV29-1
CASSLLAFQGDEKLFF	TGTGCCAGCAGCCTCCTCGCATTCCAGGGGGATGAAAAACTGTTTTTT	few	TRBJ1-4	TRBD1	TRBV12-3/TRBV12-4
CASRGAAYNEQFF	TGTGCCAGTAGGGGAGCGGCTTACAATGAGCAGTTCTTC	few	TRBJ2-1	NA	TRBV6-2/TRBV6-3
CASSLPITDTPYF	TGTGCCAGCAGCTTACCGATCACAGATACGCCGTATTTT	NA	TRBJ2-3	NA	TRBV7-8
CASSFVAGGPREQFF	TGTGCCAGCAGTTTTGTAGCGGGAGGGCCCCGGGAGCAGTTCTTC	once	TRBJ2-1	TRBD2	TRBV6-2/TRBV6-3
CASSLVLGDGYTF	TGTGCCAGCAGCTTAGTACTGGGGGATGGCTACACCTTC	NA	TRBJ1-2	NA	TRBV7-9
CASSQGSTAETQYF	TGTGCCAGCAGCCAAGGGTCGACCGCAGAGACCCAGTACTTC	few	TRBJ2-5	NA	TRBV3-1
CATGNTDTQYF	TGTGCCACCGGTAACACAGATACGCAGTATTTT	many	TRBJ2-3	NA	TRBV15
CASSPNEDRGVEYTGELFF	TGCGCCAGCAGCCCCAACGAAGACAGGGGGGTCGAATACACCGGGGAGCTGTTTTTT	few	TRBJ2-2	TRBD1	TRBV5-1
CASSALTGTEETQYF	TGTGCCAGCAGCGCTCTGACCGGGACAGAAGAGACCCAGTACTTC	NA	TRBJ2-5	TRBD1	TRBV9
CSVDLGQGGKDGYTF	TGCAGCGTTGACTTGGGGCAGGGTGGTAAAGATGGCTACACCTTC	few	TRBJ1-2	NA	TRBV29-1
CASSQTAAVKGEAFF	TGTGCCAGCAGCCAAACCGCAGCTGTTAAAGGGGAAGCTTTCTTT	NA	TRBJ1-1	NA	TRBV9
CASSQKEGGQPQHF	TGCGCCAGCAGCCAAAAAGAGGGAGGACAGCCCCAGCATTTT	NA	TRBJ1-5	NA	TRBV4-1
CASSEQDRAGNEQFF	TGTGCCAGCAGTGAGCAGGACAGGGCTGGCAATGAGCAGTTCTTC	few	TRBJ2-1	TRBD1	TRBV6-1
CASKGGGVQETQYF	TGTGCCAGCAAGGGGGGCGGGGTCCAAGAGACCCAGTACTTC	NA	TRBJ2-5	NA	TRBV28
CASSPDSQETQYF	TGTGCCAGCAGCCCGGACAGCCAAGAGACCCAGTACTTC	many	TRBJ2-5	NA	TRBV6-5
CASRGALQETQYF	TGCGCCAGCAGGGGGGCCCTCCAAGAGACCCAGTACTTC	NA	TRBJ2-5	NA	TRBV5-1
CASSTWKREDEKLFF	TGTGCCAGCAGTACATGGAAGAGGGAGGACGAAAAACTGTTTTTT	few	TRBJ1-4	NA	TRBV28
CASSRWDNEQFF	TGTGCCAGCAGCAGATGGGACAATGAGCAGTTCTTC	NA	TRBJ2-1	NA	TRBV7-6
CASSQALRGRKGSYNEQFF	TGTGCCAGCAGCCAAGCCCTTCGTGGGAGGAAAGGCTCCTACAATGAGCAGTTCTTC	NA	TRBJ2-1	NA	TRBV14
CAISESRGMETQYF	TGTGCCATCAGTGAGTCGAGGGGTATGGAGACCCAGTACTTC	NA	TRBJ2-5	NA	TRBV10-3
CASQLLGNTEAFF	TGTGCCAGCCAACTTCTGGGGAACACTGAAGCTTTCTTT	few	TRBJ1-1	NA	TRBV7-9
CSARAVGGWSTEAFF	TGCAGTGCTAGAGCTGTTGGGGGATGGAGCACTGAAGCTTTCTTT	once	TRBJ1-1	NA	TRBV20-1
CASSPRPSGFSGANVLTF	TGTGCCAGCAGCCCAAGACCCTCCGGCTTCTCTGGGGCCAACGTCCTGACTTTC	few	TRBJ2-6	NA	TRBV3-1
CASSTRTGRRYEQYF	TGTGCCAGCAGCACCCGAACGGGAAGAAGGTACGAGCAGTACTTC	many	TRBJ2-7	NA	TRBV28
CSGATENYGYTF	TGCAGTGGTGCCACGGAGAACTATGGCTACACCTTC	NA	TRBJ1-2	NA	TRBV20-1
CSVAQDRVNYGYTF	TGCAGCGTTGCTCAGGACAGGGTTAACTATGGCTACACCTTC	NA	TRBJ1-2	TRBD1	TRBV29-1
CASTLTVAVYNEQFF	TGTGCCAGCACCCTGACGGTAGCCGTGTACAATGAGCAGTTCTTC	NA	TRBJ2-1	NA	TRBV7-2
CSARGRGAGSSYNEQFF	TGCAGTGCCAGGGGCAGGGGCGCGGGGAGCTCCTACAATGAGCAGTTCTTC	NA	TRBJ2-1	NA	TRBV20-1
CSVELHTPTYEQYF	TGCAGCGTTGAACTGCACACTCCAACCTACGAGCAGTACTTC	many	TRBJ2-7	NA	TRBV29-1
CACSRLGESQLNTEAFF	TGTGCCTGCAGCCGGCTCGGGGAGAGCCAACTGAACACTGAAGCTTTCTTT	few	TRBJ1-1	NA	TRBV5-4
CASSFRPSGGLIQETQYF	TGCGCCAGCAGCTTTCGGCCTAGCGGGGGGCTTATCCAAGAGACCCAGTACTTC	NA	TRBJ2-5	TRBD2	TRBV5-1
CSASPGTYEQYF	TGCAGTGCTAGTCCCGGAACCTACGAGCAGTACTTC	many	TRBJ2-7	NA	TRBV20-1
CSVEDLMVGGEETQYF	TGCAGCGTTGAAGATCTTATGGTTGGCGGGGAAGAGACCCAGTACTTC	NA	TRBJ2-5	NA	TRBV29-1
CASIALRGGQGAYEQYF	TGTGCCAGCATCGCCCTCCGGGGGGGACAGGGGGCCTACGAGCAGTACTTC	NA	TRBJ2-7	TRBD1	TRBV7-9
CASSPVGTCEQYF	TGTGCCAGCAGTCCCGTCGGTACCTGCGAGCAGTACTTC	NA	TRBJ2-7	NA	TRBV28
CASSLSIASTDTQYF	TGTGCCAGCAGTTTATCGATCGCTAGCACAGATACGCAGTATTTT	few	TRBJ2-3	NA	TRBV27
CAIKETGYGDEQFF	TGTGCCATCAAGGAGACAGGGTATGGCGATGAGCAGTTCTTC	NA	TRBJ2-1	TRBD1	TRBV10-3
CASSLAPGLADPEQFF	TGTGCCAGCAGCTTAGCCCCGGGACTAGCGGACCCCGAGCAGTTCTTC	NA	TRBJ2-1	TRBD2	TRBV7-9
CASSPLGPQEEIYGYTF	TGTGCCAGCTCACCCCTGGGTCCACAGGAAGAGATCTATGGCTACACCTTC	NA	TRBJ1-2	NA	TRBV18